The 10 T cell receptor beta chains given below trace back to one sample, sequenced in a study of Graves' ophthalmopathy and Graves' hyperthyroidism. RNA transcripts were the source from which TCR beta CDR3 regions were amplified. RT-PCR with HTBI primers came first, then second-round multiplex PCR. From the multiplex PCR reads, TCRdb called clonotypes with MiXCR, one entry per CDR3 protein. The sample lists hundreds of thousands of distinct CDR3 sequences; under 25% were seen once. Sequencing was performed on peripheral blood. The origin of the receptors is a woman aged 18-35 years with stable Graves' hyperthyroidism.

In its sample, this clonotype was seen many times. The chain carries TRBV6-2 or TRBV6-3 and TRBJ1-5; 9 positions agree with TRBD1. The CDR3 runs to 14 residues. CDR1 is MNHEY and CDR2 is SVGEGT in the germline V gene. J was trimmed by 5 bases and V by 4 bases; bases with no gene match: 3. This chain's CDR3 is CASSWTGEDQPQHF. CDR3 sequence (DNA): TGTGCCAGCAGTTGGACAGGGGAAGATCAGCCCCAGCATTTT.

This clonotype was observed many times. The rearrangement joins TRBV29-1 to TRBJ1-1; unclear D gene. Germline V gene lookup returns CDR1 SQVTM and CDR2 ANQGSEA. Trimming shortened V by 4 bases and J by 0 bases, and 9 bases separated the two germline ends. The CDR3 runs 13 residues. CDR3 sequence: CSVGKLMNTEAFF. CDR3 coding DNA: TGCAGCGTTGGTAAACTCATGAACACTGAAGCTTTCTTT. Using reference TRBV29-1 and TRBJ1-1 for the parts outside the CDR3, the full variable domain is SAVISQKPSRDICQRGTSLTIQCQVDSQVTMMFWYRQQPGQSLTLIATANQGSEATYESGFVIDKFPISRPNLTFSTLTVSNMSPEDSSIYLCSVGKLMNTEAFFGQGTRLTVV.

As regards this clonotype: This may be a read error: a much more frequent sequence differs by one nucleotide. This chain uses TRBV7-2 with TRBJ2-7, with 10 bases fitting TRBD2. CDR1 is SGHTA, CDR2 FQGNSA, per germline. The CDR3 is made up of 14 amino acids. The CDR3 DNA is TGTGCCAGCAGCTACTCCGGGACTAGCGACGAGCATTACTTC. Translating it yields CASSYSGTSDEHYF.

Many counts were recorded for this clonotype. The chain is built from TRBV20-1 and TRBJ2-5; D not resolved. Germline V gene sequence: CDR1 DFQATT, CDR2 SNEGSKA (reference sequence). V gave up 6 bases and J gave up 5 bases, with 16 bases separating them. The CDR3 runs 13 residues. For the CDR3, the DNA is TGCAGTGCCCAAAATGAGGTTTCGGAGACCCAGTACTTC. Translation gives CSAQNEVSETQYF.

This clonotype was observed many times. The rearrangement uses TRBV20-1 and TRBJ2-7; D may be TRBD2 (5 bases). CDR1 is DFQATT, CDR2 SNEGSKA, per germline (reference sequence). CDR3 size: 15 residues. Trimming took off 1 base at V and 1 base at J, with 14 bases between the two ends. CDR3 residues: CSARGLRRASYEQYF. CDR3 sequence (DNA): TGCAGTGCTAGAGGCCTAAGGCGGGCTTCCTACGAGCAGTACTTC.

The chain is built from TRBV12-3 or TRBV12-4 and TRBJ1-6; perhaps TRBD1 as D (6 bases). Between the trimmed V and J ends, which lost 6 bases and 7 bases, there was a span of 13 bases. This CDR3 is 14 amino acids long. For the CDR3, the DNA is TGTGCCAGCAGCGGACAGATGGGAAATTCACCCCTCCACTTT. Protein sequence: CASSGQMGNSPLHF.

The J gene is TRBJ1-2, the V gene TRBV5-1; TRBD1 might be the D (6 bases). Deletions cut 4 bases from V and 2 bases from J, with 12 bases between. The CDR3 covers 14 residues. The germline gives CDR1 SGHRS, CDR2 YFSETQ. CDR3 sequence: CASSHNTGNYGYTF. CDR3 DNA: TGCGCCAGCAGCCACAATACAGGGAACTATGGCTACACCTTC.

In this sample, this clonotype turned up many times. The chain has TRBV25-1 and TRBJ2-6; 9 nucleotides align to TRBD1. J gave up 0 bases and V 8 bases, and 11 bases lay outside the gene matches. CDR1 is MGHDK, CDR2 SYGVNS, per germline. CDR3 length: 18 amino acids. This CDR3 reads CASSPGQGRTSGANVLTF. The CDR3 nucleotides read TGTGCCAGCTCCCCGGGACAGGGCCGAACCTCTGGGGCCAACGTCCTGACTTTC.

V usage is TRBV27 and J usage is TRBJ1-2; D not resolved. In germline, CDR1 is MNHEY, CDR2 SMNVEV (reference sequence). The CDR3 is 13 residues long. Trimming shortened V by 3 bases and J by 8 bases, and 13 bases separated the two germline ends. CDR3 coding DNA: TGTGCCAGCAGTTTCCGCCGAACATTCGGCTACACCTTC. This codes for CASSFRRTFGYTF.

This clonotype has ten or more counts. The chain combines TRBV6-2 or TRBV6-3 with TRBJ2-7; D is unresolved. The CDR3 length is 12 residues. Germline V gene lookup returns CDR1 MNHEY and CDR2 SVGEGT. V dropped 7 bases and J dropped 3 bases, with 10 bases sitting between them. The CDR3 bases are TGTGCCAGCACCCATGGGGTCTACGAGCAGTACTTC. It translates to CASTHGVYEQYF.